This is a list of T cell receptor beta chains from one sample in a study of shared clonotypes between healthy human individuals. Some clones are missing from TCRdb's copy, which holds only in-frame ones; the method was immunoSEQ multiplex PCR. The table shows millions of clones, with approximately 94% occurring only once. The sequenced sample consisted of naive CD8+ T cells sorted from blood. The receptors derive from a man between 18 and 29 years old in good health. CDR3s include the opening cysteine and the closing phenylalanine or tryptophan. A D gene is named only where the DNA matches it firmly. Expanded clones get a size class; other rows say once, few or many, or leave the size out.

j_gene | abundance | len | d_gene | v_gene | CDR3nt | CDR3aa
TRBJ1-5 | . | 17 | TRBD1 | TRBV6-1 | TGTGCCAGCAGTGGCGACCCGGGACAGCTCAGCAATCAGCCCCAGCATTTT | CASSGDPGQLSNQPQHF
TRBJ2-7 | . | 16 | . | TRBV9 | TGTGCCAGCAGCGTATCCCTCCCCCACAGCACCTACGAGCAGTACTTC | CASSVSLPHSTYEQYF
TRBJ1-1 | . | 13 | . | TRBV10-1 | TGCGCCAGCAGTGAGGCAGGGTTGGCTGAAGCTTTCTTT | CASSEAGLAEAFF
TRBJ1-1 | . | 14 | . | TRBV5-1 | TGCGCCAGCAGCCACCGACACCCGAACACTGAAGCTTTCTTT | CASSHRHPNTEAFF
TRBJ2-1 | . | 16 | TRBD1 | TRBV7-9 | TGTGCCAGCAGCCCACCGACAGGGGCGAAGTACAATGAGCAGTTCTTC | CASSPPTGAKYNEQFF
TRBJ1-4 | . | 16 | TRBD1 | TRBV4-1 | TGCGCCAGCAGCCATTCCCCCGGGACAGGGGTTGAAAAACTGTTTTTT | CASSHSPGTGVEKLFF
TRBJ2-1 | once | 15 | TRBD2 | TRBV19 | TGTGCCAGTAGTATCGTCGCGGGAGGGCCGAATGAGCAGTTCTTC | CASSIVAGGPNEQFF
TRBJ2-2 | . | 20 | TRBD2 | TRBV9 | TGTGCCAGCAGCGTACGATCCGGGACTAGCTTCGACGGATACACCGGGGAGCTGTTTTTT | CASSVRSGTSFDGYTGELFF
TRBJ2-3 | once | 14 | . | TRBV29-1 | TGCAGCGTTGAAGAAGGGACTTTCTCAGATACGCAGTATTTT | CSVEEGTFSDTQYF
TRBJ1-5 | . | 14 | . | TRBV18 | TGTGCCAGCTCAGCGGCGGGACCCTATCAGCCCCAGCATTTT | CASSAAGPYQPQHF
TRBJ2-1 | . | 15 | TRBD2 | TRBV29-1 | TGCAGCGTCGCCAAGACTAGCGGGAGGGCGGATGAGCAGTTCTTC | CSVAKTSGRADEQFF
TRBJ1-2 | . | 11 | . | TRBV6-1 | TGTGCCAGCGGGACGCAGTATGGCTACACCTTC | CASGTQYGYTF
TRBJ1-2 | . | 13 | . | TRBV7-8 | TGTGCCAGCAGCCTATCGACAGGCTCGGGCTACACCTTC | CASSLSTGSGYTF
TRBJ1-1 | . | 13 | . | TRBV6-5 | TGTGCCAGCATGAGGGTGGTGAACACTGAAGCTTTCTTT | CASMRVVNTEAFF
TRBJ2-2 | . | 17 | TRBD2 | TRBV7-8 | TGTGCCAGCAGCTTTGGACTAGCGGGACTCCTGACCGGGGAGCTGTTTTTT | CASSFGLAGLLTGELFF
TRBJ2-3 | . | 16 | TRBD1 | TRBV5-1 | TGCGCCAGCAGCGGGGGGACAGGGCCAAGCACAGATACGCAGTATTTT | CASSGGTGPSTDTQYF
TRBJ2-1 | . | 14 | TRBD2 | TRBV25-1 | TGTGCCAGCAGTGAACCCTCGGGGAGGGAATCTCAGTTCTTC | CASSEPSGRESQFF
TRBJ2-1 | . | 13 | . | TRBV7-9 | TGTGCCAGCAGCCTGGCAGGGAAAAATGAGCAGTTCTTC | CASSLAGKNEQFF
TRBJ1-2 | few | 14 | . | TRBV14 | TGTGCCAGCAGCCAAGGAAACACTAACTATGGCTACACCTTC | CASSQGNTNYGYTF
TRBJ2-2 | . | 15 | TRBD2 | TRBV7-9 | TGTGCCAGCACCATTACCACTAGCGCCACCGGGGAGCTGTTTTTT | CASTITTSATGELFF
TRBJ2-7 | few | 15 | TRBD2 | TRBV4-3 | TGCGCCAGCAGCCAAGTCGCGGGAGGGCCCTACGAGCAGTACTTC | CASSQVAGGPYEQYF
TRBJ2-1 | . | 16 | TRBD1 | TRBV6-5 | TGTGCCAGCAGTTACTCAGGGGGCGGAACCTACAATGAGCAGTTCTTC | CASSYSGGGTYNEQFF
TRBJ1-6 | . | 17 | . | TRBV30 | TGTGCCTGGAGTCGAGACAGGCCGAGCTCCTATAATTCACCCCTCCACTTT | CAWSRDRPSSYNSPLHF
TRBJ2-1 | . | 15 | . | TRBV15 | TGTGCCACCAGCAGTAATAGGGGAGGCTCCAATGAGCAGTTCTTC | CATSSNRGGSNEQFF
TRBJ2-3 | once | 15 | TRBD2 | TRBV2 | TGTGCCAGCAGGGAGACTAGCGGCCCCACAGATACGCAGTATTTT | CASRETSGPTDTQYF
TRBJ1-2 | . | 13 | . | TRBV6-5 | TGTGCCAGCAGTTTAGGGGAAAACTATGGCTACACCTTC | CASSLGENYGYTF
TRBJ1-2 | . | 14 | TRBD1 | TRBV14 | TGTGCCAGCAGCCAATGGGACAGGGCGGAAGGCTACACCTTC | CASSQWDRAEGYTF
TRBJ2-7 | . | 13 | . | TRBV6-5 | TGTGCCAGCAGTTACGGGGGGAGCTACGAGCAGTACTTC | CASSYGGSYEQYF
TRBJ1-2 | . | 15 | TRBD1 | TRBV15 | TGTGCCACCAGCCTAAGTAGACAGGGGGAGGATGGCTACACCTTC | CATSLSRQGEDGYTF
TRBJ2-3 | once | 12 | . | TRBV27 | TGTGCCAGCAGTTTTAACACAGATACGCAGTATTTT | CASSFNTDTQYF
TRBJ2-4 | . | 13 | TRBD2 | TRBV5-6 | TGTGCCAGCAGCCCTTGGGGGGGAAACATTCAGTACTTC | CASSPWGGNIQYF
TRBJ2-1 | . | 16 | . | TRBV27 | TGTGCCAGCAGTTTATCTAAGGGGGAGTGGAACAATGAGCAGTTCTTC | CASSLSKGEWNNEQFF
TRBJ1-3 | . | 15 | TRBD1 | TRBV28 | TGTGCCAGCAGTTTAAGGACAGGGAGGCTGAACACCATATATTTT | CASSLRTGRLNTIYF
TRBJ2-1 | . | 15 | TRBD1 | TRBV18 | TGTGCCAGCTCACCCGGGACAGGGGGCTACAATGAGCAGTTCTTC | CASSPGTGGYNEQFF
TRBJ1-2 | . | 11 | . | TRBV6-5 | TGTGCCAGCAGCCCTGCCTATGGCTACACCTTC | CASSPAYGYTF
TRBJ2-7 | . | 13 | . | TRBV10-2 | TGCGCCAGCAGTGAAGGTCTTACCTACGAGCAGTACTTC | CASSEGLTYEQYF